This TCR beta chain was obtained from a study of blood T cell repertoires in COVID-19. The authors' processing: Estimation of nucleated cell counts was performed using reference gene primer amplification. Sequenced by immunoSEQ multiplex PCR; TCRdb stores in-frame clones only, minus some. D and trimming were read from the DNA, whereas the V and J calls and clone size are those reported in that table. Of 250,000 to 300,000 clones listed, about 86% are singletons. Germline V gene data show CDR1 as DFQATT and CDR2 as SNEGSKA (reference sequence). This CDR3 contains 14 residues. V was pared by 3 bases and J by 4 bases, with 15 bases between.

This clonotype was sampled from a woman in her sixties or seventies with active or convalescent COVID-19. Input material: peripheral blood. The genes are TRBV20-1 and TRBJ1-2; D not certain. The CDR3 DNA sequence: TGCAGTGCTAGTCGAACAGTACCCGGCTATGGCTACACCTTC. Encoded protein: CSASRTVPGYGYTF.